This TCR beta chain was sequenced during a study of shared clonotypes between healthy human individuals. The authors split each subset's genomic DNA evenly across several immunoSEQ plates. In the source study's methods: Junction-only sequences produced by ImmunoSEQ had no quality scores, so filtering differed. Using immunoSEQ multiplex PCR, the repertoire was profiled, and TCRdb retains in-frame clones only, with some absent. V, J and clone size are taken as reported in that table, and D and trimming were inferred from the DNA itself. The table shows about 380,000 clones, with about 97% occurring only once. Germline V lookup: CDR1 MDHEN, CDR2 SYDVKM. The J segment lost 6 bases and the V segment lost 3 bases, leaving 9 bases of the junction unmatched. The CDR3 is made up of 15 amino acids.

The chain has TRBV28 and TRBJ2-7; 9 bases align to TRBD2. This TCR came from a man aged 30-40 years in good health. The sequencing sample was made of memory CD8+ T cells sorted from blood. The subset: CD45RO+ cells pooled with CCR7-negative TemRA cells. The DNA for the CDR3 is TGTGCCAGCAGTTTCCATTGGACTAGCGCCCGCGAGCAGTACTTC. Its translation: CASSFHWTSAREQYF.